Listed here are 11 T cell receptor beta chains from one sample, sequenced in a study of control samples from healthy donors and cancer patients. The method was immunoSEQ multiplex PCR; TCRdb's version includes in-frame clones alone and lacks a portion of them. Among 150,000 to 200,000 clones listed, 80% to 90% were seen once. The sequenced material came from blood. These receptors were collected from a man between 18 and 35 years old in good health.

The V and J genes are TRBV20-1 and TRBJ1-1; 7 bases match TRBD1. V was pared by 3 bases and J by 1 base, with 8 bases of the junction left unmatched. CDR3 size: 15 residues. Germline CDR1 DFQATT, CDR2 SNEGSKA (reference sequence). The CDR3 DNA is TGCAGTGCTAGTACGGTTGGGACAGCGAACACTGAAGCTTTCTTT. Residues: CSASTVGTANTEAFF.

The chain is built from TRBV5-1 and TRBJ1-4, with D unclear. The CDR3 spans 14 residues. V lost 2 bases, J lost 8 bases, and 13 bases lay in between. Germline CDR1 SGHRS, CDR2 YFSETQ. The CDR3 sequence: CASSLGQSGEKLFF. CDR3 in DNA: TGCGCCAGCAGCTTAGGGCAATCCGGGGAAAAACTGTTTTTT.

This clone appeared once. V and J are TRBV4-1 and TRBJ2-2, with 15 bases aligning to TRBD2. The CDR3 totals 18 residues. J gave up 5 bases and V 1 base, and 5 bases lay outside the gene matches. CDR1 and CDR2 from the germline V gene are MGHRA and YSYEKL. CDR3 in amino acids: CASSQAGLAGGGTGELFF. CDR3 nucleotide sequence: TGCGCCAGCAGCCAAGCGGGACTAGCGGGGGGTGGGACCGGGGAGCTGTTTTTT.

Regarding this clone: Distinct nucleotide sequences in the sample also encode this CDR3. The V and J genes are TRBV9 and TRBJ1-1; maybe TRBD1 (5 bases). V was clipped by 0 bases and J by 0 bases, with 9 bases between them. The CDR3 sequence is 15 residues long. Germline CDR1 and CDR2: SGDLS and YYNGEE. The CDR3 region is CASSVGAGMNTEAFF. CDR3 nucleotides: TGTGCCAGCAGCGTAGGTGCAGGGATGAACACTGAAGCTTTCTTT.

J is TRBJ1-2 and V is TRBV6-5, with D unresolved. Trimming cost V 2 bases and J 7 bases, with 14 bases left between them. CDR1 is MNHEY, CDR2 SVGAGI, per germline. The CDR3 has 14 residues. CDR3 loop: CASSYDWGASGYTF. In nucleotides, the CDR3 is TGTGCCAGCAGTTACGATTGGGGAGCATCTGGCTACACCTTC.

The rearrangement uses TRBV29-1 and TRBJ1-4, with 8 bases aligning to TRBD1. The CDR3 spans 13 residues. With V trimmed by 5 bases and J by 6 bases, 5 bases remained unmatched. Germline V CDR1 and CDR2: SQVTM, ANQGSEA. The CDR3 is CSVKGQADEKLFF. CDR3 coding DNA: TGCAGCGTTAAGGGACAGGCGGATGAAAAACTGTTTTTT.

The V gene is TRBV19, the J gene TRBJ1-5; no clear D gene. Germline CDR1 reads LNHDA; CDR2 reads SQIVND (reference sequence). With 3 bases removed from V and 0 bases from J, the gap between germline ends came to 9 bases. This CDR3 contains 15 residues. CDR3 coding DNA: TGTGCCAGTAGTATCAATGGATATAGCAATCAGCCCCAGCATTTT. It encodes CASSINGYSNQPQHF.

CDR3 DNA: TGTGCCAGCAGCTTACAAGGGGGGCCAGATACGCAGTATTTT. This sequence encodes CASSLQGGPDTQYF. The chain uses TRBV7-3 and TRBJ2-3; D may be TRBD1 or TRBD2 (6 bases each). Between the trimmed V and J ends, which lost 2 bases and 4 bases, there was a span of 10 bases. Looked up from germline, CDR1 is SGHTA and CDR2 is FQGTGA. This CDR3 spans 14 amino acids. Looking up the rest from reference TRBV7-3 and TRBJ2-3 gives the full variable domain: GAGVSQTPSNKVTEKGKYVELRCDPISGHTALYWYRQSLGQGPEFLIYFQGTGAADDSGLPNDRFFAVRPEGSVSTLKIQRTERGDSAVYLCASSLQGGPDTQYFGPGTRLTVL.

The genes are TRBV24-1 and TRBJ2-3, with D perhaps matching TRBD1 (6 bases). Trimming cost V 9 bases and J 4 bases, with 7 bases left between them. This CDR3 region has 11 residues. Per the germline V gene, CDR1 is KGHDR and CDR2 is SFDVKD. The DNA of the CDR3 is TGTGCCACCGGACAGTCAGATACGCAGTATTTT. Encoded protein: CATGQSDTQYF.

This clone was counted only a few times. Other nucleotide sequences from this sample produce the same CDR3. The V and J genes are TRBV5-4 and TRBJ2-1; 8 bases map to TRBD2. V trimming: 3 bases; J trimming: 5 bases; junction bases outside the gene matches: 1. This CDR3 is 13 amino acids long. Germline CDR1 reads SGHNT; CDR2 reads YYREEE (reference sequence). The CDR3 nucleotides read TGTGCCAGCAGCTCGGGACTAGACAATGAGCAGTTCTTC. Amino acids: CASSSGLDNEQFF.

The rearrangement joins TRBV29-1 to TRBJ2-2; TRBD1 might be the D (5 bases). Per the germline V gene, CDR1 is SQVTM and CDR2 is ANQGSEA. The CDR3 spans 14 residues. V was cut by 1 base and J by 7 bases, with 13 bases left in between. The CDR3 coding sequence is TGCAGCGTTGAAGGTTTTGGGGCGGACGGGGAGCTGTTTTTT. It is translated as CSVEGFGADGELFF.